The clone carrying this TCR beta chain has more than one count but fewer than ten. The data were taken from a study of blood T cell repertoires in COVID-19. Profiled with immunoSEQ multiplex PCR; TCRdb holds only in-frame clones, not every one. The top ten hold roughly 1.3% of the sample, which has approximately 240,000 clones, about 83% seen once. V lost 3 bases to trimming and J lost 3 bases, with 14 bases between them. This CDR3 is built from 15 residues. CDR1 and CDR2 (germline): SNHLY, FYNNEI. Sequenced material: peripheral blood. The V and J genes are TRBV2 and TRBJ1-2; D is possibly TRBD1 (5 bases). This receptor was identified in a woman in her twenties or thirties with COVID-19, enrolled during active disease. The CDR3 DNA reads TGTGCCAGCAGTGAGACGTCAGGGCGGTACTATGGCTACACCTTC. The encoded protein is CASSETSGRYYGYTF.